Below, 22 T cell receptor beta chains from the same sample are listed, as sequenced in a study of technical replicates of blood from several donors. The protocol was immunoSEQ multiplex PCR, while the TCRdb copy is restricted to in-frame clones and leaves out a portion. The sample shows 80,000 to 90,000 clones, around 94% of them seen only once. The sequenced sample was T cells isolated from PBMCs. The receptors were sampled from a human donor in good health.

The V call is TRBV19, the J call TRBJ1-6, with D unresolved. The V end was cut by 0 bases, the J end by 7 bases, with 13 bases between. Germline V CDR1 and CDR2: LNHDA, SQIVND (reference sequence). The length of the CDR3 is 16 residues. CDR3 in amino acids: CASSIDSPFSNSPLHF. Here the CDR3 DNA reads TGTGCCAGTAGTATAGATTCCCCCTTCTCGAATTCACCCCTCCACTTT. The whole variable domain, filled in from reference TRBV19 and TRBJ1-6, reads DGGITQSPKYLFRKEGQNVTLSCEQNLNHDAMYWYRQDPGQGLRLIYYSQIVNDFQKGDIAEGYSVSREKKESFPLTVTSAQKNPTAFYLCASSIDSPFSNSPLHFGNGTRLTVT.

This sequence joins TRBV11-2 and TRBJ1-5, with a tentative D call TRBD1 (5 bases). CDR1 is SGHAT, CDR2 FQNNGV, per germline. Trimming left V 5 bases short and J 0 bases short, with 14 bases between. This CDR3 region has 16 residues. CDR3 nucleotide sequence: TGTGCCAGCAGCCTAGGAACAGGAAATAGCAATCAGCCCCAGCATTTT. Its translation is CASSLGTGNSNQPQHF.

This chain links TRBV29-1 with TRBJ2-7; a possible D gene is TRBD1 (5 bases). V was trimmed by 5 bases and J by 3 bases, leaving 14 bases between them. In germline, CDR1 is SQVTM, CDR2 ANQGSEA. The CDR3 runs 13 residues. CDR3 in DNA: TGCAGCGTTTCTGACAGACTTTTCTACGAGCAGTACTTC. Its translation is CSVSDRLFYEQYF.

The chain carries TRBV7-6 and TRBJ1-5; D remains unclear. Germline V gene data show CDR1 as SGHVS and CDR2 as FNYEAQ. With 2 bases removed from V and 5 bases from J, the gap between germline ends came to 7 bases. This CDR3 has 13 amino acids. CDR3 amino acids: CASSLSGDQPQHF. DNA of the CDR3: TGTGCCAGCAGCTTATCCGGGGATCAGCCCCAGCATTTT.

DNA for the CDR3: TGTGCCGGAATGACAGGGGATATCGGACCCCTCCACTTT. Protein product: CAGMTGDIGPLHF. This chain uses TRBV30 with TRBJ1-6; the match to TRBD1 covers 8 bases. Germline V gene sequence: CDR1 GTSNPN, CDR2 SVGIG (reference sequence). J gave up 12 bases and V 8 bases, and 12 bases lay outside the gene matches. CDR3 length: 13 residues.

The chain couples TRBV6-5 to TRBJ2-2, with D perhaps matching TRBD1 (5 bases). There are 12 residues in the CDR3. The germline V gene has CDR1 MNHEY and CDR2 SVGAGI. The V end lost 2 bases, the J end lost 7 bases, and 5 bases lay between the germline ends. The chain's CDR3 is CASSYRGGELFF. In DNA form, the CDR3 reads TGTGCCAGCAGTTACAGGGGCGGGGAGCTGTTTTTT.

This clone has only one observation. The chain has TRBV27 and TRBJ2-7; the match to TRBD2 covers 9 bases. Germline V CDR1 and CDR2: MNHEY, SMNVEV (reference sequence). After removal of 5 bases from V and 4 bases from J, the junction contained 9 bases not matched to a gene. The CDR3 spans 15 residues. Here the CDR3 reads CASSPSAGGGYEQYF. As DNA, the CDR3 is TGTGCCAGCAGTCCCTCGGCGGGAGGGGGTTACGAGCAGTACTTC.

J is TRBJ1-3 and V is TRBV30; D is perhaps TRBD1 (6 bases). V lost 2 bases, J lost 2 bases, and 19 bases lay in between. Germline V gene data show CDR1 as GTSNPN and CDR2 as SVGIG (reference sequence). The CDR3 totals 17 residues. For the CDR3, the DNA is TGTGCCTGGAGTCTCAACAGGTTTGAGGGGGCTGGAAACACCATATATTTT. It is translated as CAWSLNRFEGAGNTIYF.

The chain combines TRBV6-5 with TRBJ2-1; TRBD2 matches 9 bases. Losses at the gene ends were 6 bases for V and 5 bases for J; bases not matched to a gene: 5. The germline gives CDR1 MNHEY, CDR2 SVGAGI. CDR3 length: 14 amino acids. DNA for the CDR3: TGTGCCAGCAGACTACTAGCGGGTAACAATGAGCAGTTCTTC. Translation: CASRLLAGNNEQFF.

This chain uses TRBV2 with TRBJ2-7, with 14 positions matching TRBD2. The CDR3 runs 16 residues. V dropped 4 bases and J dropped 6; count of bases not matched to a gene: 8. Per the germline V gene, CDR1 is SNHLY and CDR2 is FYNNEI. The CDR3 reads CASSGGLAGELAEQYF. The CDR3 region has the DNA TGTGCCAGCAGTGGGGGACTAGCGGGAGAGCTCGCCGAGCAGTACTTC.

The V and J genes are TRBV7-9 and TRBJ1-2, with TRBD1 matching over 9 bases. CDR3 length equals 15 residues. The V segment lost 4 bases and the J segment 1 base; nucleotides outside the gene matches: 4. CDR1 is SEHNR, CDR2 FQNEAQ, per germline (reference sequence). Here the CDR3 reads CASSSGQGYNYGYTF. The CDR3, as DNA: TGTGCCAGCAGCTCCGGACAGGGGTATAACTATGGCTACACCTTC.

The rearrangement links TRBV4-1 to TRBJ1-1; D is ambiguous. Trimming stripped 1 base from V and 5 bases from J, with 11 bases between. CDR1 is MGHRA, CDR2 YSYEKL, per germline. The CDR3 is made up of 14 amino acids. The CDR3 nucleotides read TGCGCCAGCAGCCAAGTGACCGCCGGGACTGAAGCTTTCTTT. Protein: CASSQVTAGTEAFF.

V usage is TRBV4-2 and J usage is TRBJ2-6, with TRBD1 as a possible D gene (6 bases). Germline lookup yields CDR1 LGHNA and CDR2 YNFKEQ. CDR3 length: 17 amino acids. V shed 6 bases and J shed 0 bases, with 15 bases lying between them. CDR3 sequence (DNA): TGTGCCAGCAGTGTTTTTAACAGGGCCTCTGGGGCCAACGTCCTGACTTTC. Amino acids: CASSVFNRASGANVLTF.

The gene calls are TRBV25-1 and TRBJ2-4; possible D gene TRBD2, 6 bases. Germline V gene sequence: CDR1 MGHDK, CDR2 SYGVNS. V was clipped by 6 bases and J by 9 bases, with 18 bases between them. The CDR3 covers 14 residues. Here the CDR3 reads CASSSRQGGSIQYF. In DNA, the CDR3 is TGTGCCAGCAGCTCTCGCCAGGGAGGTAGCATTCAGTACTTC. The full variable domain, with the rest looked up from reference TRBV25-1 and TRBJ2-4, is EADIYQTPRYLVIGTGKKITLECSQTMGHDKMYWYQQDPGMELHLIHYSYGVNSTEKGDLSSESTVSRIRTEHFPLTLESARPSHTSQYLCASSSRQGGSIQYFGAGTRLSVL.

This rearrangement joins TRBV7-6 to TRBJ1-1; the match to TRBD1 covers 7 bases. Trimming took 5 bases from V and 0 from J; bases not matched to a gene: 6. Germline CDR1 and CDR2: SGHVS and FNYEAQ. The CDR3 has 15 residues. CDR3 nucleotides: TGTGCCAGCAGCCCCAAACAGGGGTTGAACACTGAAGCTTTCTTT. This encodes CASSPKQGLNTEAFF.

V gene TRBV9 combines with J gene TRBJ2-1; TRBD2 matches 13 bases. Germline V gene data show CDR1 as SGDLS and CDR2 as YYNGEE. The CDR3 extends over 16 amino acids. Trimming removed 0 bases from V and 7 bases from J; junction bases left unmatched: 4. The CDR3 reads CASSVGGLAGVNEQFF. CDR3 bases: TGTGCCAGCAGCGTAGGTGGACTAGCGGGAGTGAATGAGCAGTTCTTC.

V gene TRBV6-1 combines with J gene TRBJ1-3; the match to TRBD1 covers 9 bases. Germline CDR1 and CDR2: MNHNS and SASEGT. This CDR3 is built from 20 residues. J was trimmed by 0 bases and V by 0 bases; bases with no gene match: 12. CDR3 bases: TGTGCCAGCAGTGAAGCAGGACAGGGGATACTTTTGGACTCTGGAAACACCATATATTTT. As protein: CASSEAGQGILLDSGNTIYF.

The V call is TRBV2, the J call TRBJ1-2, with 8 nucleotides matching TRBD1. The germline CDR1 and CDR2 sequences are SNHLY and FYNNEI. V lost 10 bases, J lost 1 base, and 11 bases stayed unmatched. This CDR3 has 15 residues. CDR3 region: CATKPGGYGNYGYTF. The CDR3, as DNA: TGTGCCACCAAGCCAGGGGGCTATGGTAACTATGGCTACACCTTC.

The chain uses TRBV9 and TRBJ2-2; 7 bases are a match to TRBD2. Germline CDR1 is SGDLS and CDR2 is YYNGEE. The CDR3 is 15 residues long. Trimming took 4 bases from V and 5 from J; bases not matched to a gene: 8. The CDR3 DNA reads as TGTGCCAGCAGCATCGGACTAGGGAAAACCGGGGAGCTGTTTTTT. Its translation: CASSIGLGKTGELFF.

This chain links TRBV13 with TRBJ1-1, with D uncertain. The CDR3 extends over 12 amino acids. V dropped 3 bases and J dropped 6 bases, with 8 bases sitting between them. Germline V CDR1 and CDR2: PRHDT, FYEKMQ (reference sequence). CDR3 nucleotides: TGTGCCAGCAGCTTGAAGGACTCTGAAGCTTTCTTT. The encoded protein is CASSLKDSEAFF.

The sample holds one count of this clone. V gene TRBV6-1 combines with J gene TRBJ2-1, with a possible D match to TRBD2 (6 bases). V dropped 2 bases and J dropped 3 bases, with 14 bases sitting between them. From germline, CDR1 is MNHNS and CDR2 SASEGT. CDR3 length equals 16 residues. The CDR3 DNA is TGTGCCAGCAGTGAAAGGGCAGCGGGTGGCTACAATGAGCAGTTCTTC. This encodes CASSERAAGGYNEQFF.

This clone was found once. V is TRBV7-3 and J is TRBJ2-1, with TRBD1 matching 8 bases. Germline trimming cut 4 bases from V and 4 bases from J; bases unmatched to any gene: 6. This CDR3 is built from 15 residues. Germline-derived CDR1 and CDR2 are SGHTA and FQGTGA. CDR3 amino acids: CASSYQTGVYNEQFF. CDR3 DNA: TGTGCCAGCAGCTACCAGACAGGGGTTTACAATGAGCAGTTCTTC.